This T cell receptor (beta chain) was captured by sequencing in a study of cytomegalovirus exposure and HLA in healthy donors. 60 Vbeta and 13 Jbeta primers were used in PCR. Repertoires were generated with immunoSEQ multiplex PCR, while TCRdb's copy carries only in-frame clones and drops some. Seen here are roughly 170,000 clones, 84% observed once, and the top ten hold around 1.2%. Germline-derived CDR1 and CDR2 are SGHDT and YYEEEE. The V segment lost 4 bases and the J segment 9 bases; nucleotides outside the gene matches: 4. The length of the CDR3 is 13 residues. The sequenced sample was PBMCs. This rearrangement joins TRBV5-6 to TRBJ2-1; 10 nucleotides line up with TRBD1. This receptor was identified in a girl aged 2 to 9 in good health and CMV-seropositive. For the CDR3, the DNA is TGTGCCAGCAGCGGGACAGGGGCGGGTGAGCAGTTCTTC. Translation gives CASSGTGAGEQFF. The variable domain in full, with the rest retrieved from reference TRBV5-6 and TRBJ2-1, is DAGVTQSPTHLIKTRGQQVTLRCSPKSGHDTVSWYQQALGQGPQFIFQYYEEEERQRGNFPDRFSGHQFPNYSSELNVNALLLGDSALYLCASSGTGAGEQFFGPGTRLTVL.